A selection of T cell receptor beta chains follows, all from one sample in a study of T-cell reconstitution after alpha-beta-depleted transplantation in children. From the PCR reads, TCRdb called clonotypes with MiXCR, one entry per CDR3 protein. The sample lists under 450,000 distinct CDR3 sequences; around 15% were seen once. The sample here was PBMCs, mostly from graft donor cells, taken 360 days after TCRalphabeta/CD19-depleted stem cell transplant. These receptor sequences come from a boy younger than two who had a stem cell transplant for Wiskott-Aldrich syndrome, so the T cells may come from the graft donor. The conserved cysteine and the conserved F or W are not part of the CDR3 here.

TRBV24-1 | ATSDPAGSRYNEQF
TRBV7-9 | ASSFFGGPVAYEQY
TRBV25-1 | ASSEGRVYEQY
TRBV7-2 | ASSRGGLDNNEQF
TRBV18 | ASSPQSGDYEQY
TRBV12-3/TRBV12-4 | ASSSHATGRTYEQY
TRBV15 | ATSRVFTGELF
TRBV6-1 | ASSEEQGPPPLH
TRBV7-6 | ASSLAGPGTGELF
TRBV4-3 | ASSQGIGLTYEQY
TRBV5-1 | ASKREGSYEQY
TRBV4-3 | ASSQDGQGPNEQF
TRBV5-6 | ASSLGTGFSYEQY
TRBV5-5 | ASSFPPGPAWGTQY
TRBV24-1 | ATSDSSDEQF
TRBV6-1 | ASSRTGHTGELF
TRBV18 | ASSPDLYTDTQY
TRBV29-1 | SVRDRVSYNEQF
TRBV5-1 | ASSREGPPGQQY
TRBV15 | ATSSFLWGPGELF
TRBV4-2 | ASSRDPGTGVYEQY
TRBV7-6 | ASSSRTSGIPVLYNEQF
TRBV7-9 | ASSANRDSGTDTQY
TRBV7-2 | ASSFVPGRVYEQY
TRBV29-1 | SVTATGSTYEQY
TRBV24-1 | ATSAPVGKGFTDTQY
TRBV11-2 | ASSLGVSHTDTQY
TRBV3-1 | ASSQGRLAGDYNEQF
TRBV20-1 | SATDGSSYEQY
TRBV6-2/TRBV6-3 | ASQHASPTGWTKNIQY
TRBV29-1 | SVLRDRDYEQY
TRBV3-1 | ASSQEGRTEAF
TRBV4-3 | ASSQSGVGGPYEQY
TRBV12-3/TRBV12-4 | ASLFQGRNTIY
TRBV7-2 | ASSLFGGEQF
TRBV10-3 | AIQGPTGNTEAF
TRBV12-3/TRBV12-4 | ASSRLVAKNIQY
TRBV11-3 | ASSLADRGLQETQY
TRBV4-1 | ASSQDEGRLAENIQY